Shown below are 32 T cell receptor beta chains from a single sample sequenced in a study of cytomegalovirus exposure and HLA in healthy donors. Use of 60 Vbeta and 13 Jbeta primers characterized the PCR. Some clones are missing from TCRdb's copy, which holds only in-frame ones; the method was immunoSEQ multiplex PCR. The sample holds approximately 120,000 clones, about 85% seen once. The sequencing input was PBMCs. The origin of the receptors is a woman aged 30 to 39 in good health and CMV-seropositive.

This chain joins TRBV2 and TRBJ2-7, with 7 bases aligning to TRBD2. In germline, CDR1 is SNHLY, CDR2 FYNNEI. The CDR3 totals 13 residues. V shed 2 bases, J shed 3 bases, and the junction held 1 base outside the gene matches. The DNA for the CDR3 is TGTGCCAGCAGTGAACTAGCGGTCTACGAGCAGTACTTC. Translation: CASSELAVYEQYF.

This chain connects TRBV28 to TRBJ2-5; a weak D match, TRBD2 (5 bases). Trimming left V 7 bases short and J 2 bases short, with 14 bases between. The CDR3 totals 14 residues. CDR1 and CDR2 (germline): MDHEN, SYDVKM. The CDR3 loop is CASTISTGQETQYF. CDR3 coding DNA: TGTGCCAGCACCATTTCGACGGGGCAAGAGACCCAGTACTTC.

This clone was observed a single time. The chain carries TRBV5-1 and TRBJ2-2; TRBD2 aligns across 9 bases. The CDR3 sequence is 15 residues long. The trim removed 1 base at V and 6 bases at J, leaving 4 bases unmatched. CDR1 is SGHRS and CDR2 is YFSETQ in the germline V gene. CDR3 in DNA: TGCGCCAGCAGCTTGCTGGCGGGAGGGCCCGGGGAGCTGTTTTTT. Translation: CASSLLAGGPGELFF.

The chain is built from TRBV30 and TRBJ1-1; D gene uncertain. This CDR3 has 14 amino acids. The germline V and J ends were trimmed by 0 bases and 0 bases, with 8 bases remaining between them. Germline V lookup: CDR1 GTSNPN, CDR2 SVGIG (reference sequence). CDR3 protein: CAWSVGQVNTEAFF. As DNA, the CDR3 is TGTGCCTGGAGTGTCGGTCAGGTGAACACTGAAGCTTTCTTT.

The genes are TRBV7-3 and TRBJ2-1; tentatively, D is TRBD2 (6 bases). This CDR3 has 15 amino acids. Trimming cost V 3 bases and J 2 bases, with 11 bases left between them. CDR1 is SGHTA and CDR2 is FQGTGA in the germline V gene. CDR3 coding DNA: TGTGCCAGCAGCTTTAGCGGATCACCCTACAATGAGCAGTTCTTC. Its translation: CASSFSGSPYNEQFF.

Regarding this clone: Other DNA sequences within the sample encode an identical CDR3. The chain is built from TRBV5-1 and TRBJ2-3; D might be TRBD1 (5 bases). The CDR3 loop spans 13 amino acids. Germline CDR1 SGHRS, CDR2 YFSETQ. V was clipped by 3 bases and J by 0 bases, with 5 bases between them. The CDR3 nucleotides are TGCGCCAGCAGCTCAGGGAGCACAGATACGCAGTATTTT. This sequence encodes CASSSGSTDTQYF.

The chain recombines TRBV7-6 with TRBJ2-7, with 12 positions matching TRBD2. The J segment lost 7 bases and the V segment lost 4 bases, leaving 8 bases of the junction unmatched. This CDR3 spans 15 amino acids. Per germline, CDR1 SGHVS and CDR2 FNYEAQ. The CDR3 DNA reads TGTGCCAGCAGCTCGACTAGCGGGGGATTACGGGAGCAGTACTTC. As protein: CASSSTSGGLREQYF.

The chain carries TRBV5-1 and TRBJ1-4, with D possibly TRBD1 on 5 matching bases. The CDR3 is 14 residues long. V lost 5 bases and J 3 bases, leaving 11 bases between the germline ends. Looked up from germline, CDR1 is SGHRS and CDR2 is YFSETQ. The CDR3, as DNA: TGCGCCAGCAGAGAGGGGAGGGCTAATGAAAAACTGTTTTTT. Protein: CASREGRANEKLFF.

The chain uses TRBV6-5 and TRBJ2-7, with 11 bases fitting TRBD2. After removal of 5 bases from V and 8 bases from J, the junction contained 8 bases not matched to a gene. Germline assignment: CDR1 MNHEY and CDR2 SVGAGI. The CDR3 spans 14 residues. CDR3 in amino acids: CASSPSLAGAKQYF. CDR3 nucleotide sequence: TGTGCCAGCAGTCCCTCACTAGCGGGAGCAAAGCAGTACTTC.

This CDR3 is CASTPGQGGSYTF. DNA of the CDR3: TGTGCCAGCACCCCGGGACAGGGTGGGAGCTACACCTTC. The V call is TRBV5-6, the J call TRBJ1-2; TRBD1 matches at 9 bases. This CDR3 is 13 amino acids long. V gave up 6 bases and J gave up 9 bases; unmatched junction bases: 9. Germline V gene sequence: CDR1 SGHDT, CDR2 YYEEEE.

The chain has TRBV10-3 and TRBJ1-5; D is possibly TRBD1 (5 bases). This CDR3 has 12 residues. Trimming pared 6 bases from V and 7 bases from J, leaving 10 bases between. Germline CDR1 ENHRY, CDR2 SYGVKD. CDR3 protein: CAISQGGQPQHF. The CDR3 DNA follows: TGTGCCATCAGCCAGGGAGGGCAGCCCCAGCATTTT.

The chain is built from TRBV5-1 and TRBJ2-5; D is possibly TRBD2 (6 bases). Germline lookup yields CDR1 SGHRS and CDR2 YFSETQ. There are 15 residues in the CDR3. Deletions cut 0 bases from V and 2 bases from J, with 11 bases between. The CDR3 DNA reads TGCGCCAGCAGCTTGGTGCCGGGAGAACAAGAGACCCAGTACTTC. Encoded protein: CASSLVPGEQETQYF.

This clone has only a few counts. The V gene is TRBV2, the J gene TRBJ2-1; 9 nucleotides match TRBD1. CDR1 and CDR2 from the germline V gene are SNHLY and FYNNEI. V shed 5 bases and J 4 bases; nucleotides not matched to a gene: 12. This CDR3 has 17 residues. The CDR3 sequence is CASSTPNRGQGYNEQFF. Here the CDR3 DNA reads TGTGCCAGCAGTACCCCAAACAGGGGGCAGGGGTACAATGAGCAGTTCTTC.

The V gene is TRBV28, the J gene TRBJ2-7, with D maybe TRBD2 (6 bases). The ends were cut back, 4 bases at V and 4 bases at J, with 11 bases in the middle. CDR1 is MDHEN and CDR2 is SYDVKM in the germline V gene. The CDR3 length is 13 residues. The chain's CDR3 is CASSSTSTYEQYF. The CDR3 DNA is TGTGCCAGCAGTTCTACTAGCACTTACGAGCAGTACTTC.

This clone came up once. The gene calls are TRBV10-2 and TRBJ1-4, with D tentatively TRBD1 (6 bases). Trimming stripped 3 bases from V and 5 bases from J, with 10 bases between. Per the germline V gene, CDR1 is WSHSY and CDR2 is SAAADI. The CDR3 spans 14 residues. In nucleotides, the CDR3 is TGCGCCAGCAGTGAACCTGACAGGAATGAAAAACTGTTTTTT. It is translated as CASSEPDRNEKLFF.

This chain joins TRBV11-1 and TRBJ2-1, with D possibly matching TRBD1 (6 bases). V lost 1 base and J lost 7, with 14 bases in between. The CDR3 is 15 residues long. Looked up from germline, CDR1 is SGHAT and CDR2 is FQDESV (reference sequence). CDR3 region: CASSLGVRTANEQFF. CDR3 nucleotides: TGTGCCAGCAGCTTAGGAGTGAGGACAGCTAATGAGCAGTTCTTC.

As to this clone: The same CDR3 arises from other DNA sequences in this sample as well. J is TRBJ2-2 and V is TRBV5-1; 11 nucleotides line up with TRBD1. The germline CDR1 and CDR2 sequences are SGHRS and YFSETQ. The CDR3 is 15 amino acids. V trimming: 0 bases; J trimming: 6 bases; junction bases outside the gene matches: 1. CDR3 protein: CASSLEGQGAGELFF. The DNA for the CDR3 is TGCGCCAGCAGCTTGGAGGGACAGGGGGCCGGGGAGCTGTTTTTT.

The CDR3 DNA follows: TGTGCCAGCAGTTTAGGAGGGGGGGAACTGTTTTTT. Residues: CASSLGGGELFF. J is TRBJ1-4 and V is TRBV27; D is perhaps TRBD1 (6 bases). The CDR3 contains 12 residues. The germline CDR1 and CDR2 sequences are MNHEY and SMNVEV (reference sequence). Trimming stripped 2 bases from V and 12 bases from J, with 10 bases between.

The chain employs TRBV28 and TRBJ2-3, with 8 nucleotides matching TRBD2. V was clipped by 3 bases and J by 2 bases; unmatched bases: 7. This CDR3 region has 16 residues. Per the germline V gene, CDR1 is MDHEN and CDR2 is SYDVKM. CDR3 amino acids: CASSFPGGPFTDTQYF. CDR3 nucleotides: TGTGCCAGCAGTTTTCCGGGGGGGCCTTTCACAGATACGCAGTATTTT.

The CDR3 sequence is CASSLATREKLFF. CDR3 nucleotides: TGTGCCAGCAGCTTAGCAACGAGGGAAAAACTGTTTTTT. This rearrangement joins TRBV7-9 to TRBJ1-4; no firm D call. V was clipped by 0 bases and J by 8 bases, with 7 bases between them. Germline values: CDR1 SEHNR, CDR2 FQNEAQ (reference sequence). This CDR3 spans 13 amino acids.

The J gene is TRBJ2-5, the V gene TRBV7-7, with TRBD2 as a possible D gene (5 bases). V was clipped by 6 bases and J by 6 bases, with 20 bases between them. The CDR3 contains 15 residues. Germline values: CDR1 SSHAT, CDR2 FNYEAQ (reference sequence). CDR3 coding DNA: TGTGCCAGCAGACACGAATCAAGCAGGAGGAAGACCCAGTACTTC. It is translated as CASRHESSRRKTQYF. The whole variable domain, filled in from reference TRBV7-7 and TRBJ2-5, reads GAGVSQSPRYKVTKRGQDVTLRCDPISSHATLYWYQQALGQGPEFLTYFNYEAQPDKSGLPSDRFSAERPEGSISTLTIQRTEQRDSAMYRCASRHESSRRKTQYFGPGTRLLVL.

For the CDR3, the DNA is TGTGCCATCCAGCAGGCGGGCCTTACCAGCCACGAGCAGTACTTC. Amino acid sequence: CAIQQAGLTSHEQYF. The rearrangement links TRBV28 to TRBJ2-7; D is perhaps TRBD2 (5 bases). The V end lost 10 bases, the J end lost 5 bases, and 24 bases lay between the germline ends. Germline CDR1 MDHEN, CDR2 SYDVKM. The length of the CDR3 is 15 residues.

The chain links TRBV11-2 to TRBJ2-1; TRBD2 might be the D (5 bases). Per germline, CDR1 SGHAT and CDR2 FQNNGV. The CDR3 contains 15 residues. V was shortened by 5 bases and J by 0 bases, with 11 bases between the two germline ends. CDR3 protein: CASSVLGSSYNEQFF. As DNA, the CDR3 is TGTGCCAGCAGCGTTCTGGGGAGCTCCTACAATGAGCAGTTCTTC. Based on the CDR3 plus reference TRBV11-2 and TRBJ2-1, the full variable domain is EAGVAQSPRYKIIEKRQSVAFWCNPISGHATLYWYQQILGQGPKLLIQFQNNGVVDDSQLPKDRFSAERLKGVDSTLKIQPAKLEDSAVYLCASSVLGSSYNEQFFGPGTRLTVL.

This clone showed up just a few times. This chain joins TRBV6-1 and TRBJ2-2; no reliable D call. Germline V CDR1 and CDR2: MNHNS, SASEGT. V lost 11 bases, J lost 3 bases, and 13 bases lay in between. CDR3 length equals 13 residues. The chain's CDR3 is CAALPRDTGELFF. In DNA, the CDR3 is TGTGCCGCCCTCCCTCGGGACACCGGGGAGCTGTTTTTT.

This chain links TRBV5-4 with TRBJ2-2; 7 bases line up with TRBD1. V was clipped by 4 bases and J by 2 bases; unmatched bases: 5. The CDR3 has 15 residues. Germline V lookup: CDR1 SGHNT, CDR2 YYREEE (reference sequence). The CDR3 spells CASSMRTGNTGELFF. The CDR3 DNA reads as TGTGCCAGCAGCATGAGGACAGGAAACACCGGGGAGCTGTTTTTT.

The rearrangement links TRBV2 to TRBJ1-1, with D hard to call. Germline values: CDR1 SNHLY, CDR2 FYNNEI. This CDR3 has 11 amino acids. V was shortened by 6 bases and J by 7 bases, with 9 bases between the two germline ends. CDR3 DNA sequence: TGTGCCAGCAGGAACAGATGTGAAGCTTTCTTT. It specifies CASRNRCEAFF.

The chain links TRBV10-3 to TRBJ2-7; possibly TRBD1 for D (6 bases). Per the germline V gene, CDR1 is ENHRY and CDR2 is SYGVKD. The CDR3 sequence is 15 residues long. V was shortened by 3 bases and J by 5 bases, with 17 bases between the two germline ends. This CDR3 is CAISEESGAGHEQYF. The CDR3 coding sequence is TGTGCCATCAGTGAAGAGTCAGGGGCAGGCCACGAGCAGTACTTC.

V is TRBV6-5 and J is TRBJ2-3; the D gene is possibly TRBD2 (6 bases). The V end was cut by 0 bases, the J end by 6 bases, with 16 bases between. The CDR3 consists of 16 residues. Germline lookup yields CDR1 MNHEY and CDR2 SVGAGI. CDR3 sequence: CASSYSWSGVVDTQYF. Written as DNA, the CDR3 is TGTGCCAGCAGTTACTCGTGGTCGGGAGTGGTGGATACGCAGTATTTT.

The chain uses TRBV5-1 and TRBJ2-2; 10 bases align to TRBD2. This CDR3 is built from 15 residues. V was pared by 0 bases and J by 7 bases, with 3 bases of the junction left unmatched. CDR1 and CDR2 from the germline V gene are SGHRS and YFSETQ. CDR3 DNA sequence: TGCGCCAGCAGCTTGGAATTAGCGGGAGGCGGGGAGCTGTTTTTT. It specifies CASSLELAGGGELFF.

A few counts support this clone. The chain is built from TRBV30 and TRBJ1-1, with D maybe TRBD1 (6 bases). CDR1 and CDR2 (germline): GTSNPN, SVGIG (reference sequence). This CDR3 has 16 amino acids. Trimming cost V 0 bases and J 2 bases, with 16 bases left between them. The CDR3 sequence: CAWSVGWGQENTEAFF. The CDR3 nucleotides read TGTGCCTGGAGTGTCGGGTGGGGGCAAGAAAACACTGAAGCTTTCTTT.

DNA of the CDR3: TGTGCCAGCAGGAGGGACATGAACACTGAAGCTTTCTTT. It is translated as CASRRDMNTEAFF. The chain combines TRBV2 with TRBJ1-1; D might be TRBD1 (6 bases). Trimming removed 6 bases at V and 0 bases at J, with 8 bases between. Germline V gene data show CDR1 as SNHLY and CDR2 as FYNNEI. The CDR3 runs 13 residues.

The rearrangement links TRBV18 to TRBJ1-5; 7 nucleotides align to TRBD1. Trimming took 3 bases from V and 0 from J; bases not matched to a gene: 11. Germline CDR1 and CDR2: KGHSH and LQKENI. The CDR3 has 18 amino acids. The CDR3 here is CASSPDRRGWYSNQPQHF. In nucleotides, the CDR3 is TGTGCCAGCTCACCGGACAGGAGGGGCTGGTATAGCAATCAGCCCCAGCATTTT. Full variable domain (remainder filled in from reference TRBV18 and TRBJ1-5): NAGVMQNPRHLVRRRGQEARLRCSPMKGHSHVYWYRQLPEEGLKFMVYLQKENIIDESGMPKERFSAEFPKEGPSILRIQQVVRGDSAAYFCASSPDRRGWYSNQPQHFGDGTRLSIL.